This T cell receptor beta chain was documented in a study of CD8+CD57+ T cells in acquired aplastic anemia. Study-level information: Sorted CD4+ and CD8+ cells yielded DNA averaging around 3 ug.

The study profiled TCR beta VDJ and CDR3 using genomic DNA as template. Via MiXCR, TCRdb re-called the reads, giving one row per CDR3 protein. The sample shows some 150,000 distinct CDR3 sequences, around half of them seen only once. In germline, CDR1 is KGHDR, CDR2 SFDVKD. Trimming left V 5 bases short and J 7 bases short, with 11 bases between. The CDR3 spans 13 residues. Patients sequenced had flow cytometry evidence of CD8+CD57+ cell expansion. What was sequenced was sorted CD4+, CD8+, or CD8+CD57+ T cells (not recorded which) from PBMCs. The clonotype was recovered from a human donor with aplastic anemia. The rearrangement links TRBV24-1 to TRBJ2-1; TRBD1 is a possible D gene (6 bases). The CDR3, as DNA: TGTGCCACCAGTGCTAGCAGGGGAAATGAGCAGTTCTTC. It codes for CATSASRGNEQFF.